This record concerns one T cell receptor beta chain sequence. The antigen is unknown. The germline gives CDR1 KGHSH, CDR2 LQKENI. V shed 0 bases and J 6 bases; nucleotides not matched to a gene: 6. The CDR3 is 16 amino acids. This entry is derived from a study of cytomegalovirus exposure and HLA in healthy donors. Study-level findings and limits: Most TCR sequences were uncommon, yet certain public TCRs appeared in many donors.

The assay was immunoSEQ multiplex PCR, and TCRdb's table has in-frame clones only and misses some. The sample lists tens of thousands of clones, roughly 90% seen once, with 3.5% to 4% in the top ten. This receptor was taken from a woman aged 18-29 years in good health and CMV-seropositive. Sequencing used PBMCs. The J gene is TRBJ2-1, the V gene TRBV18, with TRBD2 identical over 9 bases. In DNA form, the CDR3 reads TGTGCCAGCTCACCACCCAATGCGGGGGGGCTCAATGAGCAGTTCTTC. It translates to CASSPPNAGGLNEQFF.